Shown below are 16 T cell receptor beta chains from a single sample sequenced in a study of T cells in Graves' hyperthyroidism and ophthalmopathy (dated by TCRdb to between 2017 and 2020). The library was obtained by multiplex PCR. Sequencing took place on an Illumina HiSeq 2000. Amplification of TCR beta CDR3 regions was carried out from RNA transcripts. For the first round of RT-PCR on the TCR CDR3, the HTBI primer set was used together with the Qiagen OneStep RT-PCR kit. TCRdb reanalyzed the raw reads on its own, using fastp at Q25 for trimming and MiXCR for clone calling, and kept in-frame beta chains. Identical CDR3 proteins give one entry, which carries the most common genes and DNA. This sample lists 550,000 to 650,000 distinct CDR3 sequences; 14% were detected once. More than 4.5% of the sample comes from the top ten. The material sequenced was blood. Receptor source: a woman in her twenties or thirties with Graves' hyperthyroidism that later progressed to Graves' ophthalmopathy.

This clonotype has more than one count but fewer than ten. Here the CDR3 reads CASSLSGEPNEQFF. CDR3 coding DNA: TGTGCCAGCAGTTTATCGGGGGAACCGAATGAGCAGTTCTTC. This rearrangement joins TRBV27 to TRBJ2-1; D might be TRBD1 or TRBD2, each matching 5 bases. Germline CDR1 MNHEY, CDR2 SMNVEV (reference sequence). V lost 0 bases and J lost 7, with 10 bases in between. The CDR3 sequence is 14 residues long.

This clonotype was detected ten times or more. The chain links TRBV2 to TRBJ1-5; 8 bases line up with TRBD1. The CDR3 consists of 16 residues. Germline CDR1 SNHLY, CDR2 FYNNEI. V lost 6 bases, J lost 5 bases, and 12 bases stayed unmatched. Here the CDR3 DNA reads TGTGCCAGCAGACCCACGACAGGGGCGCCCCATCAGCCCCAGCATTTT. The encoded protein is CASRPTTGAPHQPQHF.

Note on this clonotype: Mismatch with germline at one junction end may stem from a read error. This chain uses TRBV7-7 with TRBJ1-3, with D possibly being TRBD1 (5 bases). Looked up from germline, CDR1 is SSHAT and CDR2 is FNYEAQ (reference sequence). CDR3 length: 15 residues. The CDR3 is CASSLNQGSGNTIYF. Here the CDR3 DNA reads TGTGCTAGCAGCTTAAATCAGGGCTCTGGAAACACCATATATTTT.

The gene calls are TRBV2 and TRBJ2-1, with D perhaps being TRBD1 or TRBD2 (5 bases each). The CDR3 is 19 amino acids. With 10 bases removed from V and 5 bases from J, the gap between germline ends came to 33 bases. Germline lookup yields CDR1 SNHLY and CDR2 FYNNEI. In DNA form, the CDR3 reads TGTGCCACCCTTCATTCCGGGACGACTTACCAAGCCAAAAACAATGAGCAGTTCTTC. It yields the protein CATLHSGTTYQAKNNEQFF.

This clonotype occurred many times. The chain couples TRBV7-9 to TRBJ2-7; 8 positions match TRBD1. Germline V gives CDR1 SEHNR, CDR2 FQNEAQ (reference sequence). CDR3 length: 15 residues. Trimming at V came to 4 bases and at J to 3 bases, leaving 8 bases not matched to a gene. CDR3 in amino acids: CASSWTGKGIYEQYF. The CDR3 DNA reads as TGTGCCAGCAGCTGGACAGGGAAGGGGATCTACGAGCAGTACTTC.

This clonotype appeared many times. CDR3 DNA sequence: TGTGCCAGCAGCGGGACTAGCGGCTACAATGAGCAGTTCTTC. Encoded protein: CASSGTSGYNEQFF. The V call is TRBV19, the J call TRBJ2-1; 11 bases agree with TRBD2. Losses at the gene ends were 9 bases for V and 3 bases for J; bases not matched to a gene: 4. CDR1 and CDR2 from the germline V gene are LNHDA and SQIVND (reference sequence). This CDR3 comprises 14 residues.

This clonotype appeared many times. The chain links TRBV6-1 to TRBJ2-1; TRBD2 agrees at 8 bases. With 3 bases clipped from V and 7 bases from J, the junction kept 8 bases outside the gene matches. CDR3 length: 15 residues. Germline-derived CDR1 and CDR2 are MNHNS and SASEGT. This CDR3 reads CASSESGSGSNEQFF. CDR3 nucleotide sequence: TGTGCCAGCAGTGAGAGCGGGAGTGGGAGTAATGAGCAGTTCTTC.

V gene TRBV27 combines with J gene TRBJ2-7, with 9 positions matching TRBD1. The germline CDR1 and CDR2 sequences are MNHEY and SMNVEV (reference sequence). V shed 6 bases and J 6 bases; nucleotides not matched to a gene: 12. The length of the CDR3 is 15 residues. The CDR3 reads CASRPAPQGAIEQYF. The CDR3 DNA reads TGTGCCAGCAGGCCGGCCCCACAGGGGGCAATCGAGCAGTACTTC.

The gene calls are TRBV20-1 and TRBJ2-3; D gene ambiguous. V lost 2 bases to trimming and J lost 4 bases, with 16 bases between them. The V gene's germline CDR1 is DFQATT and CDR2 SNEGSKA (reference sequence). The CDR3 contains 15 residues. In DNA, the CDR3 is TGCAGTGCTAGACCCCAGCGAGGCAGAGCAGATACGCAGTATTTT. It specifies CSARPQRGRADTQYF.

In this sample, this clonotype turned up many times. The J gene is TRBJ1-5, the V gene TRBV12-3 or TRBV12-4; 8 nucleotides line up with TRBD1. V shed 6 bases and J 4 bases; nucleotides not matched to a gene: 8. The CDR3 sequence is 15 residues long. CDR3 coding DNA: TGTGCCAGCAGGATAGGACAGGGTCAAAATCAGCCCCAGCATTTT. Its translation is CASRIGQGQNQPQHF.

This clonotype came up many times. The rearrangement joins TRBV28 to TRBJ1-5, with D possibly TRBD1 on 6 matching bases. Germline loops: CDR1 MDHEN, CDR2 SYDVKM. The CDR3 loop spans 14 amino acids. Trimming shortened V by 3 bases and J by 3 bases, and 9 bases separated the two germline ends. The CDR3 DNA reads TGTGCCAGCAGTTTTGGGGGCGTCAATCAGCCCCAGCATTTT. It codes for CASSFGGVNQPQHF. Combining the CDR3 with reference TRBV28 and TRBJ1-5 gives the whole variable domain DVKVTQSSRYLVKRTGEKVFLECVQDMDHENMFWYRQDPGLGLRLIYFSYDVKMKEKGDIPEGYSVSREKKERFSLILESASTNQTSMYLCASSFGGVNQPQHFGDGTRLSIL.

This clonotype came up many times. CDR3: CSARKPSVGTSGSDTQYF. Here the CDR3 DNA reads TGCAGTGCTAGAAAGCCCTCTGTCGGGACTAGCGGGAGTGATACGCAGTATTTT. The chain carries TRBV20-1 and TRBJ2-3, with 14 bases fitting TRBD2. The J segment lost 6 bases and the V segment lost 2 bases, leaving 13 bases of the junction unmatched. Germline V lookup: CDR1 DFQATT, CDR2 SNEGSKA (reference sequence). This CDR3 has 18 amino acids.

The sample holds a few counts of this clonotype. The chain carries TRBV9 and TRBJ2-7, with 9 bases fitting TRBD2. From germline, CDR1 is SGDLS and CDR2 YYNGEE. The trim removed 2 bases at V and 1 base at J, leaving 1 base unmatched. The CDR3 is 14 residues long. The CDR3 region is CASSVSGGSYEQYF. The CDR3 DNA is TGTGCCAGCAGCGTTAGCGGGGGATCCTACGAGCAGTACTTC.

This clonotype was seen more than once but under ten times. CDR3 loop: CSALVTSGRLHNEQFF. The DNA for the CDR3 is TGCAGTGCCTTGGTCACTAGCGGGAGACTCCACAATGAGCAGTTCTTC. This chain uses TRBV20-1 with TRBJ2-1; 11 bases map to TRBD2. The germline V gene has CDR1 DFQATT and CDR2 SNEGSKA (reference sequence). The CDR3 spans 16 residues. With V trimmed by 6 bases and J by 5 bases, 12 bases remained unmatched.

The chain has TRBV7-2 and TRBJ2-1; 12 nucleotides line up with TRBD2. Per the germline V gene, CDR1 is SGHTA and CDR2 is FQGNSA. Losses at the gene ends were 0 bases for V and 0 bases for J; bases not matched to a gene: 6. The CDR3 covers 19 residues. DNA of the CDR3: TGTGCCAGCAGCTTAGCGGGGACTAGCGGGTTAAGCTCCTACAATGAGCAGTTCTTC. Protein: CASSLAGTSGLSSYNEQFF. The variable domain in full, completed from reference TRBV7-2 and TRBJ2-1, reads GAGVSQSPSNKVTEKGKDVELRCDPISGHTALYWYRQSLGQGLEFLIYFQGNSAPDKSGLPSDRFSAERTGGSVSTLTIQRTQQEDSAVYLCASSLAGTSGLSSYNEQFFGPGTRLTVL.

This clonotype has a count of ten or more. The chain joins TRBV5-5 to TRBJ1-5; 8 nucleotides match TRBD1. The CDR3 extends over 18 amino acids. V shed 4 bases and J 2 bases; nucleotides not matched to a gene: 14. The germline gives CDR1 SGHKS, CDR2 YYEKEE (reference sequence). For the CDR3, the DNA is TGTGCCAGCAGCCCTCGCTCTGACAGGGGAGGCGGCAATCAGCCCCAGCATTTT. Translated: CASSPRSDRGGGNQPQHF. Combining the CDR3 with reference TRBV5-5 and TRBJ1-5 gives the whole variable domain DAGVTQSPTHLIKTRGQQVTLRCSPISGHKSVSWYQQVLGQGPQFIFQYYEKEERGRGNFPDRFSARQFPNYSSELNVNALLLGDSALYLCASSPRSDRGGGNQPQHFGDGTRLSIL.